This T cell receptor (beta chain) was captured by sequencing in a study of response to subunit inactivated influenza vaccine. One entry per CDR3 protein, called by TCRdb with MiXCR from the RT-PCR reads. Of approximately 520,000 distinct CDR3 sequences listed, 16% were seen once; the top ten hold 3% to 3.5%. Points from the study as a whole: Authors suggested each seasonal flu vaccination may recruit only limited numbers of new T cells.

As for this clonotype: Its antigen is as yet unknown.

The V and J ends lost 6 bases and 4 bases respectively, with 8 bases between them. CDR1 and CDR2 from the germline V gene are LNHNV and YYDKDF (reference sequence). The CDR3 length is 12 residues. The V gene is TRBV15, the J gene TRBJ2-3; D ambiguous. Source: CD4+ T cells sorted from PBMCs, taken about 23 months after vaccination. This receptor was taken from a man between 50 and 69 years old who received an inactivated influenza vaccine. The CDR3 DNA follows: TGTGCCACCAGTAGACCCCCAGATACGCAGTATTTT. Translation: CATSRPPDTQYF.